The source of this T cell receptor (beta chain) is a study of blood T cell repertoires in COVID-19. In its sample, this clone was seen once. Germline values: CDR1 SGHRS, CDR2 YFSETQ. V lost 1 base to trimming and J lost 8 bases, with 19 bases between them. The CDR3 sequence is 17 residues long. Method: immunoSEQ multiplex PCR; TCRdb's copy keeps in-frame clones and lacks some. Seen here are tens of thousands of clones, roughly 89% observed once, and the top ten hold roughly 2%. Sequencing was performed on peripheral blood. V is TRBV5-1 and J is TRBJ1-6, with a possible D match to TRBD1 (6 bases). This receptor was obtained from a man aged 45-65 years with acute or convalescent COVID-19. The CDR3, as DNA: TGCGCCAGCAGCTTGACCCCGGGCAGGGGACGTTATTCACCCCTCCACTTT. This gives the protein CASSLTPGRGRYSPLHF.